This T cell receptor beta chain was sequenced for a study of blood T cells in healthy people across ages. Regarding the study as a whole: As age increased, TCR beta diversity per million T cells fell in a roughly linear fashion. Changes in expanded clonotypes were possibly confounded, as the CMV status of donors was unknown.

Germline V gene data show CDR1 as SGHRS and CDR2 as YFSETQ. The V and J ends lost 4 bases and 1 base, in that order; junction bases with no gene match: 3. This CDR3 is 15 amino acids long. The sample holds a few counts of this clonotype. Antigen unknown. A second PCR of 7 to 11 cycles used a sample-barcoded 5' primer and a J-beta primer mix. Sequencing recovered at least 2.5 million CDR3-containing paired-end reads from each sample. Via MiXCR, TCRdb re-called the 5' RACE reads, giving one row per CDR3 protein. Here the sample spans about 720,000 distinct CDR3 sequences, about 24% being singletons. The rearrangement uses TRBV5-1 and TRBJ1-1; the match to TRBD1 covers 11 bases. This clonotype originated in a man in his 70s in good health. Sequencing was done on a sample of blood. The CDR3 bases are TGCGCCAGCAGCGCGGGGACAGGGGGGAACACTGAAGCTTTCTTT. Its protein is CASSAGTGGNTEAFF.